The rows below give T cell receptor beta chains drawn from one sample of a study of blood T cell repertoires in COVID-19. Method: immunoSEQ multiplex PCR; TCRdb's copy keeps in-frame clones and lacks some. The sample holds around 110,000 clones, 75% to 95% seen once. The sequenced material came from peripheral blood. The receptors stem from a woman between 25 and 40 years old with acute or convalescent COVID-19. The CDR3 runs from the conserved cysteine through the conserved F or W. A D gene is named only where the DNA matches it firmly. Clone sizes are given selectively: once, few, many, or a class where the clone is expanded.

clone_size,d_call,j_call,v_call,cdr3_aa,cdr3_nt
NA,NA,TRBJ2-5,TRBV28,CASSSTVPETQYF,TGTGCCAGCAGTTCGACAGTTCCCGAGACCCAGTACTTC
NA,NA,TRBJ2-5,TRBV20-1,CSASRWRGPQETQYF,TGCAGTGCTAGTAGGTGGCGGGGACCTCAAGAGACCCAGTACTTC
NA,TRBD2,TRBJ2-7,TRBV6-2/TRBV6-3,CASSFTGTSAYEQYF,TGTGCCAGCAGTTTCACCGGGACTAGCGCATACGAGCAGTACTTC
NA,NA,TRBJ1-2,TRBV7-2,CASSLTTGIYGYTF,TGTGCCAGCAGCTTGACCACAGGGATCTATGGCTACACCTTC
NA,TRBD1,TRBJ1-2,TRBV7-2,CASSSRQGANYGYTF,TGTGCCAGCAGCTCCCGACAGGGGGCAAACTATGGCTACACCTTC
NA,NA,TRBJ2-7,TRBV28,CASSFRQGLGLDEQYF,TGTGCCAGCAGTTTCCGCCAGGGACTGGGGTTGGACGAGCAGTACTTC
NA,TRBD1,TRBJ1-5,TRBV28,CASREFPGQGLFGNQPQHF,TGTGCCAGCAGAGAATTTCCGGGACAGGGGTTGTTTGGCAATCAGCCCCAGCATTTT
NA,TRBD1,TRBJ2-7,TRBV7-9,CASSFGQVLNYEQYF,TGTGCCAGCAGCTTTGGACAGGTATTAAACTACGAGCAGTACTTC
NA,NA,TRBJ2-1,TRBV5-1,CASSSDGSSYNEQFF,TGCGCCAGCAGCTCGGACGGGAGCTCCTACAATGAGCAGTTCTTC
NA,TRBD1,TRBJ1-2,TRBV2,CASKGDSTNYGYTF,TGTGCCAGCAAAGGGGACAGTACTAACTATGGCTACACCTTC
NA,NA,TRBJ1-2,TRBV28,CASTYENGYTF,TGTGCCAGCACCTATGAGAATGGCTACACCTTC
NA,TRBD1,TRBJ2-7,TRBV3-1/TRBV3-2,CASSHRDRGSYEQYF,TGTGCCAGCAGCCACCGGGACAGGGGCTCCTACGAGCAGTACTTC
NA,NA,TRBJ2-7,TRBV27,CASSLSWGHPYEQYF,TGTGCCAGCAGTTTATCGTGGGGGCACCCCTACGAGCAGTACTTC
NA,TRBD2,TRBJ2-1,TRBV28,CASSLWLKVASGTDDEQFF,TGTGCCAGCAGTTTATGGCTTAAGGTGGCTAGCGGGACCGACGATGAGCAGTTCTTC
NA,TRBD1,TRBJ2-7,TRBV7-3,CASSVGQGAYEQYF,TGTGCCAGCAGTGTTGGACAGGGGGCCTACGAGCAGTACTTC
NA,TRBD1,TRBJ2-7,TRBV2,CASSVGQGEYEQYF,TGTGCCAGCAGTGTCGGACAGGGGGAGTACGAGCAGTACTTC
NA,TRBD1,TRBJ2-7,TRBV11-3,CASSSTGVEQYF,TGTGCCAGCAGCTCTACAGGGGTCGAGCAGTACTTC
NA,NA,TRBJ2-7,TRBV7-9,CASSPSQGYEQYF,TGTGCCAGCAGCCCCTCACAGGGCTACGAGCAGTACTTC
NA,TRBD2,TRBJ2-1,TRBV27,CASSLGTSDINEQFF,TGTGCCAGCAGTTTAGGAACTAGCGATATCAATGAGCAGTTCTTC
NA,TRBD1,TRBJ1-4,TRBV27,CASSRRQGGNEKLFF,TGTGCCAGCAGCCGCAGACAGGGGGGAAATGAAAAACTGTTTTTT
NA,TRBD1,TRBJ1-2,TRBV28,CAIFSGTANYGYTF,TGTGCCATCTTTTCCGGGACAGCAAACTATGGCTACACCTTC
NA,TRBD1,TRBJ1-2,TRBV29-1,CSVETGAVTNYGYTF,TGCAGCGTGGAGACAGGGGCCGTAACTAACTATGGCTACACCTTC
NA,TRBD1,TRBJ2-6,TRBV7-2,CASSRDRSNSGANVLTF,TGTGCCAGTTCGAGGGACAGAAGTAACTCTGGGGCCAACGTCCTGACTTTC
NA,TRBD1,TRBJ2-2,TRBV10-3,CAIDRGNTGELFF,TGTGCCATTGACAGGGGGAACACCGGGGAGCTGTTTTTT
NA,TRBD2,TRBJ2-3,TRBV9,CASSGDSGVWDTQYF,TGTGCCAGCAGCGGGGATAGCGGGGTCTGGGATACGCAGTATTTT
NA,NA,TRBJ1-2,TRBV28,CASSKTDRTLYGYTF,TGTGCCAGCAGTAAGACAGACAGGACCCTTTATGGCTACACCTTC
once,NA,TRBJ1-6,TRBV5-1,CASRGDSPLHF,TGCGCCAGCAGAGGGGATTCACCCCTCCACTTT
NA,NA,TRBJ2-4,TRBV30,CAWSSKTGEGAKNIQYF,TGTGCCTGGAGTTCCAAGACAGGGGAGGGAGCCAAAAACATTCAGTACTTC
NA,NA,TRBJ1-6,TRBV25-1,CASSQTSWTTPLHF,TGTGCCAGCAGTCAAACGTCATGGACAACACCCCTCCACTTT
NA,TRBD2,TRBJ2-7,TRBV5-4,CASSVGLEYEQYF,TGTGCCAGCAGCGTGGGACTAGAGTACGAGCAGTACTTC